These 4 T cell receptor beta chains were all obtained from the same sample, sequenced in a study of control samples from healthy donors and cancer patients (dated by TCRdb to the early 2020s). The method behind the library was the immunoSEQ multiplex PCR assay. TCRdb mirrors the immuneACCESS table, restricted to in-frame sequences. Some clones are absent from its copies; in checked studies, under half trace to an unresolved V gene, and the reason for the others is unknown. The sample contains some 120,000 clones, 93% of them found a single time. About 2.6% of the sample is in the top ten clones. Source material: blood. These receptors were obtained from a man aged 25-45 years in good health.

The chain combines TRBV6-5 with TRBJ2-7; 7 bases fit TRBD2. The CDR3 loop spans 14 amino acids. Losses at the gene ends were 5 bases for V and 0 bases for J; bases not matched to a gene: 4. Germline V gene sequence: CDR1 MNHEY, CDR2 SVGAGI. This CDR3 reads CASSPSGFSYEQYV. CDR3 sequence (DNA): TGTGCCAGCAGTCCTAGCGGTTTCTCCTACGAGCAGTACGTC.

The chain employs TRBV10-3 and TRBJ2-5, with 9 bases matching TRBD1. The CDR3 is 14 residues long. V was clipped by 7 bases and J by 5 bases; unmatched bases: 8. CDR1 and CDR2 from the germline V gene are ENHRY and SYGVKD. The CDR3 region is CAIKRGQGTETQYF. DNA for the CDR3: TGTGCCATCAAGAGAGGACAGGGGACCGAGACCCAGTACTTC.

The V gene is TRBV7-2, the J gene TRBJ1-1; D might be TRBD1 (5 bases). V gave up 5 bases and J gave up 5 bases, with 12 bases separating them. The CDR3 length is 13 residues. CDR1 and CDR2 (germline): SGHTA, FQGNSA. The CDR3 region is CASSEGPRTEAFF. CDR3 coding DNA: TGTGCCAGCAGCGAGGGACCGAGGACTGAAGCTTTCTTT.

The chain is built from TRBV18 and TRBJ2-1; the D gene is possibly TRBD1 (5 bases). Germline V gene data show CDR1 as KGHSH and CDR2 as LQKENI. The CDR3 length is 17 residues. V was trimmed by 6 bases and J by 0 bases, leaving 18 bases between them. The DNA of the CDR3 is TGTGCCAGCTCCCCTTTTGGGGCGACAAGCTCCTACAATGAGCAGTTCTTC. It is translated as CASSPFGATSSYNEQFF.